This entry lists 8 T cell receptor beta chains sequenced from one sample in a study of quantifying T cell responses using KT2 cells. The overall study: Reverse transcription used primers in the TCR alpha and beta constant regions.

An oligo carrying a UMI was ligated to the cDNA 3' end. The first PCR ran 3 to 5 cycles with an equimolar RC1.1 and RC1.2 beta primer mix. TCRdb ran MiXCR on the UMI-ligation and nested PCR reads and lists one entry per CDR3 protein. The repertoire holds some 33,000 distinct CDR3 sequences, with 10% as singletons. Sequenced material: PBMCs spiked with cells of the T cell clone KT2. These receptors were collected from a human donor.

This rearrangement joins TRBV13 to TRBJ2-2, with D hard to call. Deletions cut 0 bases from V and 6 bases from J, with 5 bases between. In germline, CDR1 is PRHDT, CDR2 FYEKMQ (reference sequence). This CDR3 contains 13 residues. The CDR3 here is CASSLGEAGELFF. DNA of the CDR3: TGTGCCAGCAGCTTAGGGGAAGCCGGGGAGCTGTTTTTT.

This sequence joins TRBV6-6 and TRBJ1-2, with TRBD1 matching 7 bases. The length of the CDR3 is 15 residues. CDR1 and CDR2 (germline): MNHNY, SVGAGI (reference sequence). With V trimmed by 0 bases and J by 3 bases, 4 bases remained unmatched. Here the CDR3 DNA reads TGTGCCAGCAGTTACTCCGGACAGGCCGACTATGGCTACACCTTC. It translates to CASSYSGQADYGYTF.

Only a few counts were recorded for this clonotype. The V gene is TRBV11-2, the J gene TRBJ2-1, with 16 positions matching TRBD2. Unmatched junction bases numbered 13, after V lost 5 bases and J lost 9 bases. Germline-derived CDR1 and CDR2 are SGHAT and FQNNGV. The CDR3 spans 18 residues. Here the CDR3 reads CASSRGTSGGEVEVEQFF. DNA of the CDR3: TGTGCCAGCAGCCGCGGGACTAGCGGGGGGGAGGTCGAGGTTGAGCAGTTCTTC.

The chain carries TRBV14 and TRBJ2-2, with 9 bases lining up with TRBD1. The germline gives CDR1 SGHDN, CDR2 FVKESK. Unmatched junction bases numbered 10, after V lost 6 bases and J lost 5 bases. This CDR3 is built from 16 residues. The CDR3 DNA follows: TGTGCCAGCAGTTCCGGGACAGGGCCGGTTACCGGGGAGCTGTTTTTT. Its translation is CASSSGTGPVTGELFF.

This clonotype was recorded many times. CDR3 sequence reads: CASSRQGYTEAFF. DNA for the CDR3: TGTGCCAGCAGCCGACAGGGATACACTGAAGCTTTCTTT. This chain uses TRBV14 with TRBJ1-1; 7 bases map to TRBD1. The CDR3 has 13 amino acids. The germline gives CDR1 SGHDN, CDR2 FVKESK. The ends lost 4 bases at V and 3 bases at J; junction bases unmatched: 2.

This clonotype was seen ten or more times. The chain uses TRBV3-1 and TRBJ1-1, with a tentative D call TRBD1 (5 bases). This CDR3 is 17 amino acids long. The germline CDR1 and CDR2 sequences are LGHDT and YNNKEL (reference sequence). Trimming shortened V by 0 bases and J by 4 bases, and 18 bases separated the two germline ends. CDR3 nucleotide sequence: TGTGCCAGCAGCCAAGAGCAGGGAGGGCAAAGCAGCACTGAAGCTTTCTTT. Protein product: CASSQEQGGQSSTEAFF.

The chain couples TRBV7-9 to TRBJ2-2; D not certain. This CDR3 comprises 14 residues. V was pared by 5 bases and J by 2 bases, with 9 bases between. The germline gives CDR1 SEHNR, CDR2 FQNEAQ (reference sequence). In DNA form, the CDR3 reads TGTGCCAGCAGCCCTGGGATCAACACCGGGGAGCTGTTTTTT. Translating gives CASSPGINTGELFF.

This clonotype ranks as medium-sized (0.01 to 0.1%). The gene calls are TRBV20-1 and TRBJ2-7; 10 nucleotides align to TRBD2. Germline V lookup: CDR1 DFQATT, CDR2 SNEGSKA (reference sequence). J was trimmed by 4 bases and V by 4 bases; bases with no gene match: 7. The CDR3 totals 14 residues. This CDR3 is CSATSGRDYYEQYF. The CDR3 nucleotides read TGCAGTGCTACAAGCGGGAGGGACTATTACGAGCAGTACTTC.